Sequencing of this T cell receptor beta chain was carried out in a study of cytotoxic CD8 clonotypes in ibrutinib-treated CLL. Background on the study: The subjects consisted of roughly ten relapsed/refractory and roughly 14 treatment-naive individuals, with around 17 IGHV unmutated.

Findings and caveats of the study: In comparison with age-matched healthy donors, baseline clonality was higher and tracked circulating CD8+ T-cell counts.

TCR beta libraries used approximately 2.2 micrograms of DNA from cryopreserved PBMCs. Regarding this clone: Antigen: not known.

This CDR3 is 18 amino acids long. The V segment lost 0 bases and the J segment 5 bases; nucleotides outside the gene matches: 11. Germline CDR1 is SGDLS and CDR2 is YYNGEE. Clones were read by immunoSEQ multiplex PCR, and TCRdb kept only the in-frame ones, dropping some. The sample yields approximately 100,000 clones, 55% to 75% seen once. The sequence came from a human donor with chronic lymphocytic leukemia. The genes are TRBV9 and TRBJ2-1; 10 bases map to TRBD2. Specimen: PBMCs, collected after 24 months of ibrutinib treatment. CDR3: CASSVALHPSGGNNEQFF. The CDR3 nucleotides are TGTGCCAGCAGCGTAGCTCTCCATCCTAGCGGGGGAAACAATGAGCAGTTCTTC.